The source of this T cell receptor beta chain is a study of identical twins. V was clipped by 4 bases and J by 4 bases; unmatched bases: 5. CDR1 SQVTM and CDR2 ANQGSEA come from the germline V gene. CDR3 size: 14 residues. Using its own MiXCR run on the 5' RACE reads, TCRdb lists one record per CDR3 protein. The top ten hold around 3% of the sample, which has 450,000 to 650,000 distinct CDR3 sequences, 9.5% to 10% seen once. These data are also associated with another study on yellow fever vaccine responses in identical twins.

Sequencing was carried out using PBMCs. The V call is TRBV29-1, the J call TRBJ2-5; 11 nucleotides agree with TRBD1. The sequence came from a woman aged 18 to 35 in good health. This chain's CDR3 is CSVAGTGGRETQYF. CDR3 sequence (DNA): TGCAGCGTTGCGGGGACAGGGGGACGAGAGACCCAGTACTTC.